The 20 T cell receptor beta chains presented below share a single source sample, sequenced in a study of response to subunit inactivated influenza vaccine. Via MiXCR, TCRdb re-called the RT-PCR reads, giving one row per CDR3 protein. Of roughly 700,000 distinct CDR3 sequences listed, approximately 13% are singletons. The source material was PBMCs from blood, sampled 14 days before vaccination. The receptor source for this set is a man aged 50 to 59 who received an inactivated influenza vaccine.

This clonotype was seen repeatedly, ten times or more. The chain is built from TRBV12-3 or TRBV12-4 and TRBJ1-5, with D possibly being TRBD1 (5 bases). V was trimmed by 5 bases and J by 1 base, leaving 12 bases between them. The length of the CDR3 is 15 residues. The CDR3 DNA is TGTGCCAGCAGTGTGTCGGCAGGGAGCAATCAGCCCCAGCATTTT. This codes for CASSVSAGSNQPQHF.

The rearrangement joins TRBV24-1 to TRBJ2-2; D gene unclear. The ends were cut back, 0 bases at V and 5 bases at J, with 6 bases in the middle. Germline V lookup: CDR1 KGHDR, CDR2 SFDVKD. The CDR3 is 14 residues long. The CDR3 region is CATSDLGSTGELFF. The CDR3 DNA is TGTGCCACCAGTGATTTGGGGTCAACCGGGGAGCTGTTTTTT.

This clonotype occurred a few times. J is TRBJ1-5 and V is TRBV7-2, with D unclear. This CDR3 spans 15 amino acids. CDR1 and CDR2 from the germline V gene are SGHTA and FQGNSA. V lost 1 base, J lost 1 base, and 8 bases lay in between. This chain's CDR3 is CASSLDLGSNQPQHF. The DNA for the CDR3 is TGTGCCAGCAGCTTAGATCTGGGGAGCAATCAGCCCCAGCATTTT.

Regarding this clonotype: The missing conserved phenylalanine or tryptophan at the end of this CDR3 makes a read error likely. The V call is TRBV2, the J call TRBJ2-1; the D gene is possibly TRBD2 (6 bases). Trimming pared 6 bases from V and 6 bases from J, leaving 21 bases between. Germline V lookup: CDR1 SNHLY, CDR2 FYNNEI. CDR3 length: 16 residues. CDR3 bases: TGTGCCAGCAGCCCCGGGACTCTCCATGAGCCCAATGAGCAGTTCTAC. Translation gives CASSPGTLHEPNEQFY.

J is TRBJ2-2 and V is TRBV24-1; 8 bases line up with TRBD1. After removal of 5 bases from V and 3 bases from J, the junction contained 4 bases not matched to a gene. The CDR3 has 15 amino acids. Germline values: CDR1 KGHDR, CDR2 SFDVKD. The CDR3 protein is CATSGQGAYTGELFF. The CDR3 DNA sequence: TGTGCCACCAGTGGTCAGGGGGCCTACACCGGGGAGCTGTTTTTT.

The chain joins TRBV7-3 to TRBJ2-1; TRBD1 matches at 9 bases. This CDR3 contains 20 residues. V was pared by 0 bases and J by 5 bases, with 17 bases of the junction left unmatched. CDR1 and CDR2 (germline): SGHTA, FQGTGA. CDR3 sequence (DNA): TGTGCCAGCAGCTTAACAAGTTCCGGTCGTTGGACAGGGGTGGACAATGAGCAGTTCTTC. It translates to CASSLTSSGRWTGVDNEQFF. Drawing the rest from reference TRBV7-3 and TRBJ2-1, the complete variable domain is GAGVSQTPSNKVTEKGKYVELRCDPISGHTALYWYRQSLGQGPEFLIYFQGTGAADDSGLPNDRFFAVRPEGSVSTLKIQRTERGDSAVYLCASSLTSSGRWTGVDNEQFFGPGTRLTVL.

The V and J genes are TRBV29-1 and TRBJ2-2; 9 bases map to TRBD1. Germline V gene data show CDR1 as SQVTM and CDR2 as ANQGSEA. Germline trimming cut 6 bases from V and 4 bases from J; bases unmatched to any gene: 6. The CDR3 contains 14 residues. The CDR3 sequence: CSVQGALGTGELFF. As DNA, the CDR3 is TGCAGCGTACAGGGGGCGCTGGGCACCGGGGAGCTGTTTTTT.

This clonotype has at least ten counts. The chain carries TRBV6-2 or TRBV6-3 and TRBJ2-3, with D possibly being TRBD1 (6 bases). V lost 2 bases to trimming and J lost 4 bases, with 16 bases between them. The CDR3 extends over 16 amino acids. The V gene's germline CDR1 is MNHEY and CDR2 SVGEGT. The CDR3 DNA follows: TGTGCCAGCAGTTACGTACAGGGAGAGGTTTCAGATACGCAGTATTTT. Translating gives CASSYVQGEVSDTQYF.

J is TRBJ2-1 and V is TRBV10-3; 13 nucleotides agree with TRBD2. Germline CDR1 is ENHRY and CDR2 is SYGVKD. CDR3 length: 20 amino acids. The ends lost 7 bases at V and 0 bases at J; junction bases unmatched: 15. The CDR3 loop is CAITSGTSGVTSGSYNEQFF. The DNA of the CDR3 is TGTGCCATCACTTCTGGGACTAGCGGGGTGACCTCCGGCTCCTACAATGAGCAGTTCTTC.

The V and J genes are TRBV4-3 and TRBJ2-1; 10 bases map to TRBD2. The V gene end was trimmed by 3 bases and the J gene end by 3 bases; junction bases not matched to a gene: 5. CDR3 length: 16 residues. Germline lookup yields CDR1 LGHNA and CDR2 YSLEER. The CDR3 spells CASSHSGRAFYNEQFF. CDR3 nucleotides: TGCGCCAGCAGCCACAGCGGGAGGGCCTTCTACAATGAGCAGTTCTTC.

This clonotype showed up just a few times. The V gene is TRBV7-9, the J gene TRBJ2-7; weak D call: TRBD2 (6 bases). The germline CDR1 and CDR2 sequences are SEHNR and FQNEAQ (reference sequence). V was pared by 6 bases and J by 3 bases, with 9 bases between. This CDR3 spans 12 amino acids. CDR3 sequence reads: CASSTSHYEQYF. The CDR3, as DNA: TGTGCCAGCAGTACTAGCCACTACGAGCAGTACTTC. The full variable domain, with the rest looked up from reference TRBV7-9 and TRBJ2-7, is DTGVSQNPRHKITKRGQNVTFRCDPISEHNRLYWYRQTLGQGPEFLTYFQNEAQLEKSRLLSDRFSAERPKGSFSTLEIQRTEQGDSAMYLCASSTSHYEQYFGPGTRLTVT.

This clonotype was observed a handful of times. This chain uses TRBV5-5 with TRBJ2-7; TRBD1 is a possible D gene (5 bases). The CDR3 is made up of 14 amino acids. With 4 bases removed from V and 0 bases from J, the gap between germline ends came to 11 bases. CDR1 SGHKS and CDR2 YYEKEE come from the germline V gene (reference sequence). CDR3 sequence: CASSEDNISYEQYF. CDR3 in DNA: TGTGCCAGCAGCGAGGACAATATCTCCTACGAGCAGTACTTC.

This chain connects TRBV6-5 to TRBJ1-6; D may be TRBD1 (5 bases). The V end was cut by 3 bases, the J end by 5 bases, with 20 bases between. The germline CDR1 and CDR2 sequences are MNHEY and SVGAGI. The CDR3 covers 18 residues. The CDR3 DNA sequence: TGTGCCAGCAGTTATGGAGCCCTTTGGGGGGTAGATAATTCACCCCTCCACTTT. This translates into CASSYGALWGVDNSPLHF.

This clonotype was recorded many times. The gene calls are TRBV29-1 and TRBJ1-5, with D unresolved. Germline V gene lookup returns CDR1 SQVTM and CDR2 ANQGSEA. V lost 4 bases and J 0 bases, leaving 7 bases between the germline ends. The CDR3 totals 13 residues. The CDR3 DNA reads TGCAGCGTTGCGACAAATAGCAATCAGCCCCAGCATTTT. Translated: CSVATNSNQPQHF.

This chain joins TRBV20-1 and TRBJ2-7; the D gene could be TRBD1 or TRBD2 (6 bases each). The CDR3 runs to 12 residues. Trimming took off 2 bases at V and 10 bases at J, with 15 bases between the two ends. Per germline, CDR1 DFQATT and CDR2 SNEGSKA (reference sequence). DNA of the CDR3: TGCAGTGCTAGACACAGGGACTCCGAACAGTACTTC. This codes for CSARHRDSEQYF.

The chain carries TRBV6-1 and TRBJ2-3; D is perhaps TRBD2 (5 bases). The CDR3 totals 15 residues. V dropped 8 bases and J dropped 2 bases, with 17 bases sitting between them. Germline values: CDR1 MNHNS, CDR2 SASEGT. The CDR3 DNA is TGTGCCAGCGGTCAGAGACGAGCGGCCACAGATACGCAGTATTTT. Protein sequence: CASGQRRAATDTQYF.

The V and J genes are TRBV7-6 and TRBJ2-1; D gene ambiguous. The CDR3 extends over 13 amino acids. Trimming left V 2 bases short and J 7 bases short, with 9 bases between. Germline CDR1 and CDR2: SGHVS and FNYEAQ. The CDR3 sequence is CASSLSSRNEQFF. For the CDR3, the DNA is TGTGCCAGCAGCTTAAGCTCGAGGAATGAGCAGTTCTTC.

This clonotype was recorded many times. The CDR3 loop reads CASSPPRTTITDTQYF. Here the CDR3 DNA reads TGTGCCAGCAGTCCGCCAAGGACAACCATCACAGATACGCAGTATTTT. The rearrangement uses TRBV28 and TRBJ2-3; D is possibly TRBD1 (5 bases). V shed 5 bases and J shed 2 bases, with 17 bases lying between them. CDR1 is MDHEN and CDR2 is SYDVKM in the germline V gene. This CDR3 has 16 residues. The entire variable domain, with the rest obtained from reference TRBV28 and TRBJ2-3, is as follows: DVKVTQSSRYLVKRTGEKVFLECVQDMDHENMFWYRQDPGLGLRLIYFSYDVKMKEKGDIPEGYSVSREKKERFSLILESASTNQTSMYLCASSPPRTTITDTQYFGPGTRLTVL.

This clonotype has a handful of counts. The gene calls are TRBV7-8 and TRBJ1-6; D remains ambiguous. The germline CDR1 and CDR2 sequences are SGHVS and FQNEAQ. V gave up 2 bases and J gave up 0 bases, with 5 bases separating them. The CDR3 consists of 15 residues. The CDR3 DNA follows: TGTGCCAGCAGCTTACGGACCTCCTATAATTCACCCCTCCACTTT. It encodes CASSLRTSYNSPLHF.

This clonotype was detected a few times. The V and J genes are TRBV11-2 and TRBJ2-1; 7 nucleotides align to TRBD1. The V gene end was trimmed by 1 base and the J gene end by 6 bases; junction bases not matched to a gene: 3. Per the germline V gene, CDR1 is SGHAT and CDR2 is FQNNGV. The CDR3 is 14 amino acids. The CDR3 coding sequence is TGTGCCAGCAGCTTAGCGAGACAGGGCAATGAGCAGTTCTTC. This sequence encodes CASSLARQGNEQFF. The entire variable domain, with the rest obtained from reference TRBV11-2 and TRBJ2-1, is as follows: EAGVAQSPRYKIIEKRQSVAFWCNPISGHATLYWYQQILGQGPKLLIQFQNNGVVDDSQLPKDRFSAERLKGVDSTLKIQPAKLEDSAVYLCASSLARQGNEQFFGPGTRLTVL.